This T cell receptor (beta chain) was recorded in a study of blood T cells in healthy people across ages. The CDR3 is 15 amino acids. V dropped 6 bases and J dropped 4; count of bases not matched to a gene: 11. Healthy Caucasian individuals from Russia aged about 6 to 95 served as donors. Extractions gave at least 5 micrograms of total RNA per sample. This clonotype is a singleton in its sample. A second about 6 to 12 cycle PCR used barcoded and J-beta primers. MiXCR, applied by TCRdb to the 5' RACE reads, yields one record per CDR3 protein. The data show 1.5 million to 2 million distinct CDR3 sequences, with about two fifths seen just once and 23% held by the top ten.

Sequencing was performed on blood. This TCR derives from a human donor in good health. This chain uses TRBV12-3 or TRBV12-4 with TRBJ1-2; TRBD1 matches 7 bases. CDR3 nucleotide sequence: TGTGCCAGCAGAACGTCACAGGGGTTGGGCTATGGCTACACCTTC. Its protein product is CASRTSQGLGYGYTF.